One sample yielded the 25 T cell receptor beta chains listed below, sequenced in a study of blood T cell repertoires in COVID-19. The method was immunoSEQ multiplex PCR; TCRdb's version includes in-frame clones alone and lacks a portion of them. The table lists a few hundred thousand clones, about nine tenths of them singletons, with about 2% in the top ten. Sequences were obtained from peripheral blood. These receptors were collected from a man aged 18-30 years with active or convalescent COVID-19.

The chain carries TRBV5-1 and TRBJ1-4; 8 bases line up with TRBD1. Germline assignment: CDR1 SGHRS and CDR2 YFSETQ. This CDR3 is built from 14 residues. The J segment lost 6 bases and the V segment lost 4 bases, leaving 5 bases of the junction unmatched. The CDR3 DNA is TGCGCCAGCAGCAGCCCGGACAGGGATGAAAAACTGTTTTTT. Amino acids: CASSSPDRDEKLFF.

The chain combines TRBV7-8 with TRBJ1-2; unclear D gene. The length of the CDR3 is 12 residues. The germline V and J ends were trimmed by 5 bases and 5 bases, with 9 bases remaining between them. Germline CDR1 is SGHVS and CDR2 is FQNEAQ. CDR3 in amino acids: CASSPSGYGYTF. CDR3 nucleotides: TGTGCCAGCAGCCCGTCCGGTTATGGCTACACCTTC.

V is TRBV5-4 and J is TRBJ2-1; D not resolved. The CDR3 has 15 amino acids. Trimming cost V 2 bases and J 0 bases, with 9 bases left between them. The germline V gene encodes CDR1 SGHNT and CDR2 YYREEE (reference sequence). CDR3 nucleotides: TGTGCCAGCAGCTTCGACTCCCGCTCCTACAATGAGCAGTTCTTC. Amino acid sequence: CASSFDSRSYNEQFF.

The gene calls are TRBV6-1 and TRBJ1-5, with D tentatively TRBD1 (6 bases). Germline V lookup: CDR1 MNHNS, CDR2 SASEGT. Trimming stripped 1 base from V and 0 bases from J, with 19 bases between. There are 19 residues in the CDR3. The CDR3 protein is CASSEGGHSVRYSNQPQHF. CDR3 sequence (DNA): TGTGCCAGCAGTGAAGGGGGACATTCTGTAAGATATAGCAATCAGCCCCAGCATTTT.

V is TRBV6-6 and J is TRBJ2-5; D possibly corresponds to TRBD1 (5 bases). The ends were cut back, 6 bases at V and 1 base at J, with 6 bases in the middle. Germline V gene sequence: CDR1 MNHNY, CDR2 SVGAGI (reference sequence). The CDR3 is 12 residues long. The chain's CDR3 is CASSDSQETQYF. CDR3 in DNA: TGTGCCAGCAGCGACAGCCAAGAGACCCAGTACTTC.

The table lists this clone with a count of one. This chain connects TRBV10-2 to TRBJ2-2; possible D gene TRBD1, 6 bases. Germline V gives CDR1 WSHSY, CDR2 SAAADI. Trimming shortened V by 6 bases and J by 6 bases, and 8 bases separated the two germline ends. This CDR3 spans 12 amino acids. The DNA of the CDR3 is TGCGCCAGCAGGACAGGCCCCGGGGAGCTGTTTTTT. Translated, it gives CASRTGPGELFF.

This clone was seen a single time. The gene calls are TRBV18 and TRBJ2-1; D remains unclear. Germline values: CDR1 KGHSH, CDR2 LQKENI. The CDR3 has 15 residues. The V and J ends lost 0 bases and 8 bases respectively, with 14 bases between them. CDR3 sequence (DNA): TGTGCCAGCTCACCACCCCTTGCTCGGTTCCATGAGCAGTTCTTC. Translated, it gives CASSPPLARFHEQFF.

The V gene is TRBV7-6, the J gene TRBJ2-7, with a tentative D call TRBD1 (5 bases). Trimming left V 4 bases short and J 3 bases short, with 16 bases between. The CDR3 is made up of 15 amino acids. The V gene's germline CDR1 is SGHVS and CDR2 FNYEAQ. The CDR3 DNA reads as TGTGCCAGCAGCTACGAGAAGACAGCTTTCTACGAGCAGTACTTC. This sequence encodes CASSYEKTAFYEQYF.

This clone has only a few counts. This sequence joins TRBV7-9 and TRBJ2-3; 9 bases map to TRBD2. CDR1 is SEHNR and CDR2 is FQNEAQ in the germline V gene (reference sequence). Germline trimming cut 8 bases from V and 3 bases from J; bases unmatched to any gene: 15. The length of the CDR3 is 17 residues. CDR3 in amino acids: CASGSSGGGRPTDTQYF. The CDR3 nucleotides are TGTGCCAGCGGGAGTAGCGGGGGTGGGCGCCCTACAGATACGCAGTATTTT. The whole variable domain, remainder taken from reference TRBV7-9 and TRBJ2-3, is DTGVSQNPRHKITKRGQNVTFRCDPISEHNRLYWYRQTLGQGPEFLTYFQNEAQLEKSRLLSDRFSAERPKGSFSTLEIQRTEQGDSAMYLCASGSSGGGRPTDTQYFGPGTRLTVL.

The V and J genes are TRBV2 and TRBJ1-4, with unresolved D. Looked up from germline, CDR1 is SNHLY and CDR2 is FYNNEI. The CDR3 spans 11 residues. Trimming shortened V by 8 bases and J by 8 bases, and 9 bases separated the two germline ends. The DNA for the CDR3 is TGTGCCAGCTGTAACAGAGAAAAACTGTTTTTT. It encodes CASCNREKLFF. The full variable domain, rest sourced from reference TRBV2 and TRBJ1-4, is EPEVTQTPSHQVTQMGQEVILRCVPISNHLYFYWYRQILGQKVEFLVSFYNNEISEKSEIFDDQFSVERPDGSNFTLKIRSTKLEDSAMYFCASCNREKLFFGSGTQLSVL.

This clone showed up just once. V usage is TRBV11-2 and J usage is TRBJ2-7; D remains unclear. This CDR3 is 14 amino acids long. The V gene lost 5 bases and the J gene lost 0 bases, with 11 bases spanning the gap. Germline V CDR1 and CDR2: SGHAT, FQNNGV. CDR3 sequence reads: CASSGRSHSYEQYF. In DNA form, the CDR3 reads TGTGCCAGCAGCGGCAGGTCTCACTCCTACGAGCAGTACTTC. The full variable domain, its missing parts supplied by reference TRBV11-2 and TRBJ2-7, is EAGVAQSPRYKIIEKRQSVAFWCNPISGHATLYWYQQILGQGPKLLIQFQNNGVVDDSQLPKDRFSAERLKGVDSTLKIQPAKLEDSAVYLCASSGRSHSYEQYFGPGTRLTVT.

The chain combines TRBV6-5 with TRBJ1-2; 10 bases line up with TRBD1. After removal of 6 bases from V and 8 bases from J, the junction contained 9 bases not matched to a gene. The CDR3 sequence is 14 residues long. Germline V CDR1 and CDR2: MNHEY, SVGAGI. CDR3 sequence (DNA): TGTGCCAGCAGGGACCGGGACAGGGGAGGAGGCTACACCTTC. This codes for CASRDRDRGGGYTF.

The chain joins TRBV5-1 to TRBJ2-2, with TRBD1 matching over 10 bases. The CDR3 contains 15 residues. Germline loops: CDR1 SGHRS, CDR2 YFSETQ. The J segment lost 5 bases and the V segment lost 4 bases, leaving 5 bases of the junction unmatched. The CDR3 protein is CASSLRDRGTGELFF. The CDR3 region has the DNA TGCGCCAGCAGCCTCCGGGACAGGGGAACCGGGGAGCTGTTTTTT.

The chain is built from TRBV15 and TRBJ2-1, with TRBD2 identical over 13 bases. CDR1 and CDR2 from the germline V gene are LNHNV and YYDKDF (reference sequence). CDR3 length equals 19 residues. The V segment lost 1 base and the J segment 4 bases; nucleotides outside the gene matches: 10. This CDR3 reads CATSRVKTSGGTVYNEQFF. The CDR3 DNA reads TGTGCCACCAGCAGAGTGAAGACTAGCGGGGGGACGGTATACAATGAGCAGTTCTTC.

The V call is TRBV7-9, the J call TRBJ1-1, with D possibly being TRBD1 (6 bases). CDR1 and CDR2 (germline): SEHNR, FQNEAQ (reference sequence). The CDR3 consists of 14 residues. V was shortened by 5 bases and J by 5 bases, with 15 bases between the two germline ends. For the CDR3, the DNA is TGTGCCAGCAGCCCCGAGGGGGTTGGGACTGAAGCTTTCTTT. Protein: CASSPEGVGTEAFF.

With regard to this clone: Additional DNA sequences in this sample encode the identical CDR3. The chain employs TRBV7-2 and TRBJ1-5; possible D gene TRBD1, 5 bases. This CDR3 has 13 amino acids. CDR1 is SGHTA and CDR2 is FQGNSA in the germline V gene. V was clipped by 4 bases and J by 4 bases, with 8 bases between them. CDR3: CASSSQGNQPQHF. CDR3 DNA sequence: TGTGCCAGCAGCTCCCAGGGTAATCAGCCCCAGCATTTT.

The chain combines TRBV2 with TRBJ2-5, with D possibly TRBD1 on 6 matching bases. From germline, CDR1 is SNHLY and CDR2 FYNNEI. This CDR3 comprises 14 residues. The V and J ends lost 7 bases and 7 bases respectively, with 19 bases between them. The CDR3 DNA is TGTGCCAGCAAACCGGGACAATCCCTCGGGACCCAGTACTTC. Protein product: CASKPGQSLGTQYF. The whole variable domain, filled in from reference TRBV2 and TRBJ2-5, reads EPEVTQTPSHQVTQMGQEVILRCVPISNHLYFYWYRQILGQKVEFLVSFYNNEISEKSEIFDDQFSVERPDGSNFTLKIRSTKLEDSAMYFCASKPGQSLGTQYFGPGTRLLVL.

CDR3 nucleotide sequence: TGTGCCAGCAGCTCCCTTAGGGGGCTCAATAATTCACCCCTCCACTTT. Translating it yields CASSSLRGLNNSPLHF. The rearrangement links TRBV27 to TRBJ1-6, with 7 bases fitting TRBD1. CDR3 length: 16 amino acids. Germline values: CDR1 MNHEY, CDR2 SMNVEV (reference sequence). The trim removed 6 bases at V and 5 bases at J, leaving 10 bases unmatched.

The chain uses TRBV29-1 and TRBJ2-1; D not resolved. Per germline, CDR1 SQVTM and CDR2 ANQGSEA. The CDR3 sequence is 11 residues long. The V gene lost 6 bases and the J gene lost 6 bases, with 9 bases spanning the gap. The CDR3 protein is CSVTRGNEQFF. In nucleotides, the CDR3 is TGCAGCGTGACCCGAGGCAATGAGCAGTTCTTC.

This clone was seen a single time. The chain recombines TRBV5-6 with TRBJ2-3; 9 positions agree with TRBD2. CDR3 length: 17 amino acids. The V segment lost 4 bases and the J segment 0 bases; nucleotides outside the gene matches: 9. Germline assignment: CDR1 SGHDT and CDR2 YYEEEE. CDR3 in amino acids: CASSPVTSGPSTDTQYF. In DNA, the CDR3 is TGTGCCAGCAGCCCGGTGACTAGCGGCCCTAGCACAGATACGCAGTATTTT.

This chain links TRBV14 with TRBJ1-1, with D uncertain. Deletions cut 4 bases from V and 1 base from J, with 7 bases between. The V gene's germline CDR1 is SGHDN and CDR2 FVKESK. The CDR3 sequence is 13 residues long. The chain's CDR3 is CASSPVANTEAFF. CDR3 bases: TGTGCCAGCAGCCCCGTAGCGAACACTGAAGCTTTCTTT.

The CDR3 spells CATSRKGTSIYNEQFF. For the CDR3, the DNA is TGTGCCACCAGCAGAAAAGGGACTAGTATATACAATGAGCAGTTCTTC. The V call is TRBV15, the J call TRBJ2-1; TRBD2 matches at 8 bases. CDR1 LNHNV and CDR2 YYDKDF come from the germline V gene (reference sequence). The junction had 7 bases not matched to a gene; V was cut back by 2 bases and J by 4 bases. The CDR3 consists of 16 residues.

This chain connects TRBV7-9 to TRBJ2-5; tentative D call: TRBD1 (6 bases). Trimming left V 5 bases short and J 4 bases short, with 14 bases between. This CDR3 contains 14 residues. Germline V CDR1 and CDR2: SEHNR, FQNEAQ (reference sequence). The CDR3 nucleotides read TGTGCCAGCAGCCGTGTCACAGGGTTAGAGACCCAGTACTTC. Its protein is CASSRVTGLETQYF.

The CDR3 DNA follows: TGTGCCAGCAGCAAAGGGGGCGCTGGGGCCAACGTCCTGACTTTC. Its protein product is CASSKGGAGANVLTF. V and J are TRBV21-1 and TRBJ2-6; TRBD1, the table's D call, was not compared with the DNA. TRBV21-1 is marked as a pseudogene. The CDR3 runs 15 residues.

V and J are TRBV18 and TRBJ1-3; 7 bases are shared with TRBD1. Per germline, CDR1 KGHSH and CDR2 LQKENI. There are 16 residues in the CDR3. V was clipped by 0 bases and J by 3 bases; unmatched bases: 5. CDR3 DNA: TGTGCCAGCTCACCACCACAGGGGTCGTATGGAAACACCATATATTTT. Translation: CASSPPQGSYGNTIYF. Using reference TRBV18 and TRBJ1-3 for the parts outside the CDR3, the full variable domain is NAGVMQNPRHLVRRRGQEARLRCSPMKGHSHVYWYRQLPEEGLKFMVYLQKENIIDESGMPKERFSAEFPKEGPSILRIQQVVRGDSAAYFCASSPPQGSYGNTIYFGEGSWLTVV.